This T cell receptor (beta chain) came from a study of blood T cells in healthy people across ages. The authors ran a second PCR of about 6 to 12 cycles using a sample-barcoded 5' primer and a J-beta primer mix. A 12-random-nucleotide template-switch adaptor tagged each cDNA molecule. Every sample gave at least 2.5 million paired-end reads containing CDR3. Each CDR3 protein is one row after TCRdb ran MiXCR on the 5' RACE reads. The profile covers 630,000 or so distinct CDR3 sequences, with about 30% appearing a single time and approximately 15% taken by the ten largest. Broader study findings: Both naive CD4+ cell counts and diversity were greater in long-lived donors than in aged donors.

For this clonotype: Antigen specificity is unknown.

V trimming: 8 bases; J trimming: 11 bases; junction bases outside the gene matches: 15. The CDR3 has 13 residues. CDR1 is SQVTM and CDR2 is ANQGSEA in the germline V gene. Drawn from each donor were 9 to 10 milliliters of peripheral blood. Sequenced: blood. The sequence was obtained from a woman aged 80 or over in good health. The rearrangement joins TRBV29-1 to TRBJ2-5; 9 bases are shared with TRBD1. CDR3 residues: CSSSGTGFDEQYF. CDR3 bases: TGCAGCTCTTCCGGGACAGGGTTCGATGAGCAGTACTTC. Full variable domain (missing parts from reference TRBV29-1 and TRBJ2-5): SAVISQKPSRDICQRGTSLTIQCQVDSQVTMMFWYRQQPGQSLTLIATANQGSEATYESGFVIDKFPISRPNLTFSTLTVSNMSPEDSSIYLCSSSGTGFDEQYFGPGTRLLVL.